What follows are 6 T cell receptor beta chains derived from one specimen sequenced in a study of a mutant IDH1 vaccine in newly diagnosed glioma. Method: immunoSEQ multiplex PCR; TCRdb's copy keeps in-frame clones and lacks some. The profile shows under 150,000 clones, 90% of them singletons. This sample's time point: week 11, during vaccination. Topical imiquimod accompanied each vaccine dose, which consisted of 300 ug of mutant IDH1 20-mer peptide. These receptors have no identified antigens. Source: PBMCs, taken from a glioma patient whose treatment included an IDH1 peptide vaccine. The source is a woman aged 50 to 60 with glioma.

V usage is TRBV29-1 and J usage is TRBJ2-3, with D perhaps matching TRBD1 or TRBD2 (5 bases each). This CDR3 is built from 14 residues. Trimming shortened V by 7 bases and J by 4 bases, and 18 bases separated the two germline ends. Germline-derived CDR1 and CDR2 are SQVTM and ANQGSEA. CDR3 protein: CSGARAARADTQYF. The CDR3 nucleotides are TGCAGCGGGGCCAGGGCGGCGCGGGCAGATACGCAGTATTTT.

The chain uses TRBV7-9 and TRBJ2-3, with 11 bases lining up with TRBD2. This CDR3 has 19 residues. Trimming cost V 5 bases and J 1 base; bases outside gene matches: 14. Germline V gene data show CDR1 as SEHNR and CDR2 as FQNEAQ (reference sequence). The CDR3 coding sequence is TGTGCCAGCAGCGAGGGACTAGCGGCCACTGGGTGGGGCACAGATACGCAGTATTTT. This translates into CASSEGLAATGWGTDTQYF.

This sequence joins TRBV11-2 and TRBJ2-5; 8 nucleotides line up with TRBD1. CDR1 and CDR2 (germline): SGHAT, FQNNGV. The CDR3 runs 14 residues. The junction had 4 bases not matched to a gene; V was cut back by 3 bases and J by 4 bases. CDR3 bases: TGTGCCAGCAGCTTTAACAGGGGGGTAGAGACCCAGTACTTC. It is translated as CASSFNRGVETQYF. The full variable domain, completed using reference TRBV11-2 and TRBJ2-5, is EAGVAQSPRYKIIEKRQSVAFWCNPISGHATLYWYQQILGQGPKLLIQFQNNGVVDDSQLPKDRFSAERLKGVDSTLKIQPAKLEDSAVYLCASSFNRGVETQYFGPGTRLLVL.

In its sample, this clone was seen once. The V gene is TRBV29-1, the J gene TRBJ2-3; a weak D match, TRBD1 (5 bases). The CDR3 consists of 13 residues. Germline V lookup: CDR1 SQVTM, CDR2 ANQGSEA. Deletions cut 6 bases from V and 0 bases from J, with 10 bases between. The CDR3 is CSVDTGSTDTQYF. CDR3 nucleotides: TGCAGCGTGGACACAGGAAGCACAGATACGCAGTATTTT.

The rearrangement joins TRBV28 to TRBJ2-5; 7 bases are a match to TRBD2. The CDR3 extends over 13 amino acids. V shed 6 bases and J 5 bases; nucleotides not matched to a gene: 6. Germline V gene lookup returns CDR1 MDHEN and CDR2 SYDVKM. CDR3 amino acids: CASRSGRRETQYF. The CDR3 coding sequence is TGTGCCAGCAGGTCCGGGAGGAGGGAGACCCAGTACTTC.

The chain uses TRBV7-2 and TRBJ2-1; no firm D call. The germline V gene encodes CDR1 SGHTA and CDR2 FQGNSA. V was pared by 1 base and J by 12 bases, with 19 bases between. The CDR3 has 15 residues. The CDR3 sequence is CASSLGRAFSVWQFF. CDR3 bases: TGTGCCAGCAGCTTAGGCCGGGCCTTCTCTGTTTGGCAGTTCTTC.